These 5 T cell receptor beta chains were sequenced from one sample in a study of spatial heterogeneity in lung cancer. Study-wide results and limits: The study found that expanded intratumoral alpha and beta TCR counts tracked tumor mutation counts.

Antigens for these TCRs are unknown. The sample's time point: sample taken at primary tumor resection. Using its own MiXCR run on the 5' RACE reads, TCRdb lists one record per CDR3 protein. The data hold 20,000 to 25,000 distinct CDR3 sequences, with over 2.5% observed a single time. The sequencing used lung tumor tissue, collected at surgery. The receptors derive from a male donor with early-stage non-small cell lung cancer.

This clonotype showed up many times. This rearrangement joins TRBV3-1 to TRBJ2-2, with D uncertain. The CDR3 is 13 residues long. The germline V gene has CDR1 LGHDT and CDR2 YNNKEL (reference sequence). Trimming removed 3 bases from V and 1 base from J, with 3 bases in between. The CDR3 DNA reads TGTGCCAGCAGCCATAGGAACACCGGGGAGCTGTTTTTT. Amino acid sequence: CASSHRNTGELFF.

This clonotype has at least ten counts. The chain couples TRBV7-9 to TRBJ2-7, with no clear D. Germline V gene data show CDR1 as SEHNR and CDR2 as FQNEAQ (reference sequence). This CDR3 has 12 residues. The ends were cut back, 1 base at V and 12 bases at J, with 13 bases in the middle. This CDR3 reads CASSLVSSVMYF. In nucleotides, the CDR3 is TGTGCCAGCAGCTTAGTGTCGAGCGTTATGTACTTC.

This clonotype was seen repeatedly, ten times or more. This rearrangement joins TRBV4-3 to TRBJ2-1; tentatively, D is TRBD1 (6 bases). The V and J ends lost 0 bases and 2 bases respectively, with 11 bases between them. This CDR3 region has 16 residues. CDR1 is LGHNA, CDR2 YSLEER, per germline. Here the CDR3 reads CASSQDWGTTYNEQFF. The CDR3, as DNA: TGCGCCAGCAGCCAAGATTGGGGGACAACCTACAATGAGCAGTTCTTC.

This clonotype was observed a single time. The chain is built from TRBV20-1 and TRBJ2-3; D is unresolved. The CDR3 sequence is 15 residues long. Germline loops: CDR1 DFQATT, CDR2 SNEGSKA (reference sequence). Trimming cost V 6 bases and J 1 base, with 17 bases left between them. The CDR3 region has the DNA TGCAGTGCACGCATACTACGACTTGGCACAGATACGCAGTATTTT. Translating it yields CSARILRLGTDTQYF.

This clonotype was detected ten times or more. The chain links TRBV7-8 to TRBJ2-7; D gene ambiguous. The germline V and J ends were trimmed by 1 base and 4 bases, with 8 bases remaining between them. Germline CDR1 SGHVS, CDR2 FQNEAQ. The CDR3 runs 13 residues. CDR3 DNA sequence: TGTGCCAGCAGCTTAGGAGACACTTACGAGCAGTACTTC. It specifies CASSLGDTYEQYF.